The rows below give T cell receptor beta chains drawn from one sample of a study of blood T cell repertoires in COVID-19. The assay was immunoSEQ multiplex PCR, and TCRdb's table has in-frame clones only and misses some. Of 120,000 or so clones in the sample, roughly 87% were seen once. The sample comprised peripheral blood. These receptors came from a human donor in a cohort sampled during active COVID-19. Both conserved end residues are part of each CDR3. The D gene is left open where the match is weak. Clone size appears in some rows only: once, few, many, or a class for an expanded clone.

CDR3: CASSRQGVNTGELFF; DNA: TGTGCCAGCAGCCGCCAGGGCGTGAACACCGGGGAGCTGTTTTTT; D: -; length: 15; V: TRBV5-4; size: few; J: TRBJ2-2
CDR3: CAITGTSGRGEQFF; DNA: TGTGCCATCACGGGGACTAGCGGGAGGGGTGAGCAGTTCTTC; D: TRBD2; length: 14; V: TRBV10-3; size: -; J: TRBJ2-1
CDR3: CASNTGGPDTQYF; DNA: TGTGCCAGCAACACAGGGGGACCAGATACGCAGTATTTT; D: TRBD1; length: 13; V: TRBV12-3/TRBV12-4; size: -; J: TRBJ2-3
CDR3: CASRWAGGAEQYF; DNA: TGTGCCAGCAGATGGGCAGGGGGCGCGGAGCAGTACTTC; D: TRBD1; length: 13; V: TRBV5-8; size: -; J: TRBJ2-7
CDR3: CASRSRTGTFSGANVLTF; DNA: TGTGCCAGCAGGAGTCGGACAGGTACATTCTCTGGGGCCAACGTCCTGACTTTC; D: TRBD1; length: 18; V: TRBV3-1/TRBV3-2; size: -; J: TRBJ2-6
CDR3: CASSQDRVYGYTF; DNA: TGTGCCAGCAGTCAAGACAGGGTTTATGGCTACACCTTC; D: TRBD1; length: 13; V: TRBV11-3; size: -; J: TRBJ1-2
CDR3: CASSLASGGINEQFF; DNA: TGTGCCAGCAGCTTAGCCTCCGGGGGGATCAATGAGCAGTTCTTC; D: TRBD2; length: 15; V: TRBV11-2; size: -; J: TRBJ2-1
CDR3: CASSQVASGGAVFF; DNA: TGTGCCAGCAGCCAAGTTGCTAGCGGGGGGGCGGTGTTCTTC; D: TRBD2; length: 14; V: TRBV3-1/TRBV3-2; size: once; J: TRBJ2-1
CDR3: CASSSSGNTGELFF; DNA: TGTGCCAGCAGTAGTAGCGGGAACACCGGGGAGCTGTTTTTT; D: -; length: 14; V: TRBV2; size: -; J: TRBJ2-2
CDR3: CASSQPHLAGGPNEQFF; DNA: TGTGCCAGCAGCCAACCTCACCTAGCGGGAGGGCCGAATGAGCAGTTCTTC; D: TRBD2; length: 17; V: TRBV14; size: -; J: TRBJ2-1
CDR3: CASSLEAGRPNEKLFF; DNA: TGTGCCAGCAGCTTAGAGGCCGGCAGGCCTAATGAAAAACTGTTTTTT; D: -; length: 16; V: TRBV7-9; size: -; J: TRBJ1-4
CDR3: CASRRRGGGRTPYEQYF; DNA: TGTGCCAGCAGGCGCCGTGGGGGGGGGCGAACTCCCTACGAGCAGTACTTC; D: -; length: 17; V: TRBV28; size: -; J: TRBJ2-7
CDR3: CASSVGTSGWRNTGELFF; DNA: TGTGCCAGCAGCGTAGGGACTAGCGGGTGGAGGAACACCGGGGAGCTGTTTTTT; D: TRBD2; length: 18; V: TRBV9; size: -; J: TRBJ2-2
CDR3: CASSSPFLSYEQYF; DNA: TGTGCCAGCAGCTCCCCGTTCCTGTCCTACGAGCAGTACTTC; D: -; length: 14; V: TRBV5-8; size: -; J: TRBJ2-7
CDR3: CASRTGYSNQPQHF; DNA: TGTGCCAGCAGGACAGGCTATAGCAATCAGCCCCAGCATTTT; D: -; length: 14; V: TRBV28; size: -; J: TRBJ1-5
CDR3: CASSERQGGYGYTF; DNA: TGTGCCAGCAGTGAAAGACAGGGGGGCTATGGCTACACCTTC; D: TRBD1; length: 14; V: TRBV6-1; size: -; J: TRBJ1-2
CDR3: CASSAPTGSGTSGRIQNTGELFF; DNA: TGTGCCAGCTCAGCTCCTACAGGGTCCGGGACTAGCGGGAGAATCCAGAACACCGGGGAGCTGTTTTTT; D: TRBD2; length: 23; V: TRBV18; size: -; J: TRBJ2-2
CDR3: CASSLAGADTGELFF; DNA: TGCGCCAGCAGCTTGGCAGGGGCGGACACCGGGGAGCTGTTTTTT; D: -; length: 15; V: TRBV5-1; size: -; J: TRBJ2-2
CDR3: CASSMLRGSVTDTQYF; DNA: TGTGCCAGTAGTATGTTGCGCGGGAGTGTCACAGATACGCAGTATTTT; D: TRBD2; length: 16; V: TRBV19; size: -; J: TRBJ2-3
CDR3: CASSIREGGTDTQYF; DNA: TGTGCCAGCAGCATCCGGGAGGGAGGGACAGATACGCAGTATTTT; D: TRBD2; length: 15; V: TRBV9; size: -; J: TRBJ2-3
CDR3: CASSLRTSGGSSYNEQFF; DNA: TGTGCCAGCTCATTACGGACTAGCGGGGGGAGCTCCTACAATGAGCAGTTCTTC; D: TRBD2; length: 18; V: TRBV18; size: -; J: TRBJ2-1
CDR3: CASSQVGGQQPQHF; DNA: TGTGCCAGCAGCCAAGTCGGGGGGCAACAGCCCCAGCATTTT; D: -; length: 14; V: TRBV3-1/TRBV3-2; size: -; J: TRBJ1-5
CDR3: CASSRQGQTQETQYF; DNA: TGCGCCAGCAGCAGACAGGGACAGACGCAAGAGACCCAGTACTTC; D: TRBD1; length: 15; V: TRBV5-1; size: -; J: TRBJ2-5
CDR3: CASSWVAEETQYF; DNA: TGTGCCAGCAGCTGGGTAGCAGAAGAGACCCAGTACTTC; D: -; length: 13; V: TRBV7-2; size: -; J: TRBJ2-5
CDR3: CASSRGGSNTGELFF; DNA: TGCGCCAGCAGTAGGGGGGGATCGAACACCGGGGAGCTGTTTTTT; D: -; length: 15; V: TRBV5-1; size: -; J: TRBJ2-2
CDR3: CASSRGGERSSYEQYF; DNA: TGTGCCAGCAGCCGGGGCGGGGAGCGGAGCTCCTACGAGCAGTACTTC; D: -; length: 16; V: TRBV7-9; size: -; J: TRBJ2-7
CDR3: CASSPATGFTEAFF; DNA: TGTGCCAGCTCACCGGCAACAGGGTTCACTGAAGCTTTCTTT; D: -; length: 14; V: TRBV18; size: -; J: TRBJ1-1
CDR3: CASWRTGQSTDTQYF; DNA: TGTGCCAGCTGGAGGACAGGACAAAGCACAGATACGCAGTATTTT; D: TRBD1; length: 15; V: TRBV28; size: -; J: TRBJ2-3
CDR3: CASSLGQSSTDTQYF; DNA: TGTGCCAGCAGCTTAGGACAATCTAGCACAGATACGCAGTATTTT; D: -; length: 15; V: TRBV11-3; size: -; J: TRBJ2-3
CDR3: CASSRGQGEQPQHF; DNA: TGCGCCAGCAGCCGAGGACAGGGGGAGCAGCCCCAGCATTTT; D: TRBD1; length: 14; V: TRBV5-1; size: -; J: TRBJ1-5
CDR3: CASSDMASGSTDTQYF; DNA: TGTGCCAGCAGTGATATGGCTAGCGGGAGCACAGATACGCAGTATTTT; D: TRBD2; length: 16; V: TRBV2; size: -; J: TRBJ2-3
CDR3: CASSPTDRGGGTEAFF; DNA: TGCGCCAGCAGCCCCACCGACAGGGGCGGTGGCACTGAAGCTTTCTTT; D: TRBD1; length: 16; V: TRBV5-1; size: -; J: TRBJ1-1
CDR3: CASSPEGAYTEAFF; DNA: TGTGCCAGCTCACCGGAAGGGGCTTACACTGAAGCTTTCTTT; D: -; length: 14; V: TRBV18; size: -; J: TRBJ1-1
CDR3: CASSSGQGRGYTF; DNA: TGCGCCAGCAGCTCTGGACAGGGCCGTGGCTACACCTTC; D: TRBD1; length: 13; V: TRBV5-1; size: -; J: TRBJ1-2
CDR3: CGQGSPYEQYF; DNA: TGCGGACAGGGGTCACCCTACGAGCAGTACTTC; D: TRBD1; length: 11; V: TRBV20-1; size: -; J: TRBJ2-7
CDR3: CASSPRRGRSETEAFF; DNA: TGTGCCAGCTCACCACGGAGGGGGCGGTCGGAGACTGAAGCTTTCTTT; D: TRBD1; length: 16; V: TRBV18; size: -; J: TRBJ1-1
CDR3: CASSPTGASTDTQYF; DNA: TGTGCCAGTAGTCCCACAGGGGCTAGCACAGATACGCAGTATTTT; D: TRBD1; length: 15; V: TRBV19; size: once; J: TRBJ2-3
CDR3: CASSQMVVGALGGYGYTF; DNA: TGTGCCAGCAGCCAAATGGTCGTCGGGGCCCTCGGGGGGTATGGCTACACCTTC; D: -; length: 18; V: TRBV3-1/TRBV3-2; size: -; J: TRBJ1-2
CDR3: CASSDLAGGPHTGELFF; DNA: TGCGCCAGCAGTGATCTAGCGGGAGGGCCGCACACCGGGGAGCTGTTTTTT; D: TRBD2; length: 17; V: TRBV10-1; size: -; J: TRBJ2-2
CDR3: CASSIEGRGHSPLHF; DNA: TGTGCCAGTAGTATAGAAGGCAGGGGGCACTCACCCCTCCACTTT; D: TRBD1; length: 15; V: TRBV19; size: once; J: TRBJ1-6
CDR3: CASSQVTYLSYNEQFF; DNA: TGTGCCAGCAGCCAAGTGACTTATCTCTCCTACAATGAGCAGTTCTTC; D: -; length: 16; V: TRBV3-1/TRBV3-2; size: -; J: TRBJ2-1
CDR3: CASRQGGTDTQYF; DNA: TGTGCCAGCAGACAGGGGGGCACAGATACGCAGTATTTT; D: TRBD1; length: 13; V: TRBV6-5; size: once; J: TRBJ2-3
CDR3: CASSIISGTYNEQFF; DNA: TGTGCCAGCAGTATCATTAGCGGGACCTACAATGAGCAGTTCTTC; D: TRBD2; length: 15; V: TRBV6-5; size: -; J: TRBJ2-1
CDR3: CASSMNRGYTDTQYF; DNA: TGTGCCAGTAGTATGAACAGGGGGTACACAGATACGCAGTATTTT; D: TRBD1; length: 15; V: TRBV19; size: -; J: TRBJ2-3
CDR3: CSGLEVNNYGYTF; DNA: TGCAGCGGTCTAGAGGTTAACAACTATGGCTACACCTTC; D: -; length: 13; V: TRBV29-1; size: -; J: TRBJ1-2
CDR3: CASSVAEVTYEQYF; DNA: TGTGCCAGCAGCGTAGCCGAGGTAACCTACGAGCAGTACTTC; D: -; length: 14; V: TRBV9; size: -; J: TRBJ2-7
CDR3: CASSFSGRNNEQFF; DNA: TGCGCCAGCAGCTTTAGCGGGAGGAACAATGAGCAGTTCTTC; D: TRBD2; length: 14; V: TRBV5-1; size: -; J: TRBJ2-1
CDR3: CSVTGVGDQNTQYF; DNA: TGCAGCGTTACAGGGGTCGGAGATCAAAATACGCAGTATTTT; D: TRBD1; length: 14; V: TRBV29-1; size: -; J: TRBJ2-3
CDR3: CASSLHSSSYNEQFF; DNA: TGTGCCAGCAGTTTACACAGCAGCTCCTACAATGAGCAGTTCTTC; D: -; length: 15; V: TRBV28; size: -; J: TRBJ2-1
CDR3: CASSVDQGFNYGYTF; DNA: TGTGCCAGCAGCGTAGATCAGGGGTTTAACTATGGCTACACCTTC; D: -; length: 15; V: TRBV9; size: -; J: TRBJ1-2
CDR3: CASSYSQEGGDIQYF; DNA: TGTGCCAGCAGTTACTCTCAGGAGGGGGGGGACATTCAGTACTTC; D: -; length: 15; V: TRBV6-5; size: -; J: TRBJ2-4
CDR3: CASSLGFTDRLGYTF; DNA: TGTGCCAGCAGTTTGGGATTTACGGACAGGCTTGGCTACACCTTC; D: TRBD1; length: 15; V: TRBV27; size: -; J: TRBJ1-2
CDR3: CASSPAARWGPNTEAFF; DNA: TGTGCCAGCAGCCCGGCCGCTAGATGGGGCCCGAACACTGAAGCTTTCTTT; D: -; length: 17; V: TRBV11-2; size: -; J: TRBJ1-1
CDR3: CASSSPGQSDEQYF; DNA: TGTGCCAGCAGCTCGCCGGGACAGTCTGACGAGCAGTACTTC; D: TRBD1; length: 14; V: TRBV5-4; size: -; J: TRBJ2-7